The present entry profiles one T cell receptor beta chain with its context. Profiling relied on immunoSEQ multiplex PCR, and the TCRdb table lists in-frame clones only, not all of them. The table has fewer than 20,000 clones, about 90% seen once. These data are taken from a study of T cell clones after liver transplantation. Overall study context: Standard immunosuppression, with no induction, continued until 12-24 months after transplant.

From germline, CDR1 is LNHDA and CDR2 SQIVND (reference sequence). V gave up 5 bases and J gave up 4 bases, with 12 bases separating them. The CDR3 consists of 13 residues. This TCR was recovered from a human donor who received a liver transplant. The chain carries TRBV19 and TRBJ2-7, with D possibly called TRBD1 or TRBD2 (5 bases each). Specimen: CD8+ T cells from blood, collected before liver transplant. CDR3: CASSDRGVYEQYF. CDR3 coding DNA: TGTGCCAGTAGTGACCGAGGGGTGTACGAGCAGTACTTC.